This entry features one TCR beta chain sequence. This receptor's antigen is unknown. Base quality data are lacking; no much larger clone is found one base away. The CDR3 regions of human TCRbeta chains were analyzed by immunosequencing. The paper's processing steps were these. Repertoire TCRs were checked for matches against a reference library of SARS-CoV-2-specific TCRs that had been generated using the MIRA antigen-specificity platform. Breadth meant the fraction of unique TCRs that were SARS-CoV-2-associated, whereas depth meant the fraction of total T cells that were SARS-CoV-2-associated. Using the MIRA data, every spike-specific TCR was mapped to the spike region that the TCR reacted to and assigned to either a CD4 or a CD8 class. Log10-transformed breadth and depth values were compared by one-way ANOVA with Sidak's multiple comparisons tests. TCRdb retrieved this table from immuneACCESS and kept in-frame rearrangements only. Not all clones are present; in checked studies, unresolved V genes account for under half, and no reason is known for the remainder. The V and J calls and clone size are taken from that table; D and trimming were inferred from the DNA. The sample table lists 90,000 to 95,000 clones, approximately 90% of them with a count of one. The top ten clonotypes cover 22% of the sample.

The sample comes from a study of T cell responses to AZD1222 COVID-19 vaccine (dated by TCRdb to the early 2020s). Notes on the research overall: AZD1222 recipients given second doses at about 4 weeks or at about 12 weeks were pooled, since spike-specific TCR depth and breadth were not found to differ between the two schedules. Trial participants were enrolled by age into subgroups of 18-55, 56-69 and 70-plus years, and roughly 160, 29 and 62 TCR-sequenced participants, respectively, were included in these subgroups. A total of more than 230 trial participants underwent TCR sequencing, of whom more than 200 had received two doses of AZD1222 and approximately 25 had received two doses of the MenACWY control vaccine. Broader findings and caveats from the paper: The vaccine-associated CD4 TCRs covered the entire spike protein, and the dominant responses fell in regions 160-218 and 743-854. Because no day 14 peak-response samples were available, the repertoires could be characterized only after the peak T cell response. The 56-69-year group was small, and its depth increase did not reach significance, likely because of low power. A significant rise in spike-specific TCR breadth and depth was observed after two AZD1222 doses relative to day 0 and relative to MenACWY recipients. Reportedly, almost half of the unique spike-specific TCRs recognized epitopes lying outside the regions that are mutated in the B.1.351 and B.1.1.7 variants. Conclusions about previously exposed vaccinees are limited because only six or seven AZD1222 recipients were SARS-CoV-2 seropositive at baseline. Participants were mostly white British and included more females than males, and it was suggested by the authors that clonal diversity may have been underestimated.

The time point label for this specimen denotes: baseline before first vaccination. The vaccinee samples were drawn from two UK trials, COV001 and COV002, one of which was a single-blind randomized controlled phase 2/3 trial testing AZD1222 (ChAdOx1 nCoV-19) in healthy adults. For TCRbeta chain sequencing, PBMC samples were collected from trial participants at day 0 and at day 28 after the second dose. CDR1 is given as SGHNT and CDR2 as YYREEE, both from the germline V gene (reference sequence). Deletion took 0 bases off V and 0 bases off J, with a span of 12 bases between the germline ends. Taken from cysteine to phenylalanine, the CDR3 has 16 residues. The only DNA kept is the CDR3, 48 bases in frame from the first base.

The source of this sequence is an adult in good health. The rearranged segments are TRBV5-4 and TRBJ1-1, with the D gene uncertain. Here the sequenced sample was peripheral blood, taken on day 0 of AZD1222 vaccination. This receptor carries the CDR3 CASSLGLGQMNTEAFF. The nucleotides read TGTGCCAGCAGCTTGGGATTAGGGCAAATGAACACTGAAGCTTTCTTT. Extended through the reference TRBV5-4 and TRBJ1-1 proteins, this CDR3 yields the full variable domain: ETGVTQSPTHLIKTRGQQVTLRCSSQSGHNTVSWYQQALGQGPQFIFQYYREEENGRGNFPPRFSGLQFPNYSSELNVNALELDDSALYLCASSLGLGQMNTEAFFGQGTRLTVV.